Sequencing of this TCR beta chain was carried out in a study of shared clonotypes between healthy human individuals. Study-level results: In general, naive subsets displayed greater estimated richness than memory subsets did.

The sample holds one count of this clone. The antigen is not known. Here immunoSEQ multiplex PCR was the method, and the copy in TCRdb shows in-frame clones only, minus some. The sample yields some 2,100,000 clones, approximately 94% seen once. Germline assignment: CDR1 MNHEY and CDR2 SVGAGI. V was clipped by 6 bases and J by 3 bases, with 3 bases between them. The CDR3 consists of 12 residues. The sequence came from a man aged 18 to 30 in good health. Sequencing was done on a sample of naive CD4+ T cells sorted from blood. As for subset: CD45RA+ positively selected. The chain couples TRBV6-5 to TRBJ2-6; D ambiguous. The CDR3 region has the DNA TGTGCCAGCAGAAGTGGGGCCAACGTCCTGACTTTC. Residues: CASRSGANVLTF.